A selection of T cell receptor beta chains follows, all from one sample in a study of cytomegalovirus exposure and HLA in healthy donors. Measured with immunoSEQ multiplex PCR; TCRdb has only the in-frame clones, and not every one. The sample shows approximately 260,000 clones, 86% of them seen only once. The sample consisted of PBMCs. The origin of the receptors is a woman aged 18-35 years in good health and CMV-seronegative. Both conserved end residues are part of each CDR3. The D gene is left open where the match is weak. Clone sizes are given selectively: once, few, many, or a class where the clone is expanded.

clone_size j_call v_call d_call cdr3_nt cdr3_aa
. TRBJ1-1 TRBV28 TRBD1 TGTGCCAGCAGTTCCCGGACAGGAGGAGAAAGGAACACTGAAGCTTTCTTT CASSSRTGGERNTEAFF
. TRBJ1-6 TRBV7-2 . TGTGCCAGCAGCCCTACAGGGAGCCATAATTCACCCCTCCACTTT CASSPTGSHNSPLHF
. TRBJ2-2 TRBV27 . TGTGCCAGCAGTCCCCGGACAGTCGGGGAGCTGTTTTTT CASSPRTVGELFF
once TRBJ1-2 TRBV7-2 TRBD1 TGTGCCAGCAGCTTTCTGGACAGGGGCCCCGAGGGCTACACCTTC CASSFLDRGPEGYTF
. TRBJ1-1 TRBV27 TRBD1 TGTGCCAGCAGTTTACGGGACAGGAGCACTGAAGCTTTCTTT CASSLRDRSTEAFF
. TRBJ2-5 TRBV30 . TGTGCCTGGAGTGTACTTGAGACCCAGTACTTC CAWSVLETQYF
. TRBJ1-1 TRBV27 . TGTGCCAGCAGTTTGGTGCCCTCAGGAAGGGGGACTGAAGCTTTCTTT CASSLVPSGRGTEAFF
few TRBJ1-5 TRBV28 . TGTGCCAGCACCGGGGGAATACAGGCCCATCAGCCCCAGCATTTT CASTGGIQAHQPQHF
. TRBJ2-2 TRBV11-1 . TGTGCCAGCAGCCTAGTTATCGGGGAGCTGTTTTTT CASSLVIGELFF
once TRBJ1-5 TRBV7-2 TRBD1 TGTGCCAGCAGCTTACAGGGGGCTCGGCAGCCCCAGCATTTT CASSLQGARQPQHF
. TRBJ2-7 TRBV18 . TGTGCCAGCTCACCCCTCCCGCGGGAGCAGTACTTC CASSPLPREQYF
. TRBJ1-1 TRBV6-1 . TGTGCCGGAGTAACAGGTCGCACTGAAGCTTTCTTT CAGVTGRTEAFF
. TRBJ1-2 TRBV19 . TGTGCCAGTAGTGTCGATGACAGCCCTGATGGCTACACCTTC CASSVDDSPDGYTF
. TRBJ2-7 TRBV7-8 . TGTGCCAGCAGCTCCCGAGAAAACCAGTACTTC CASSSRENQYF
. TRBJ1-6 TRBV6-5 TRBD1 TGTGCCAGCAGTTACTGGGGGGACAGGGATTCACCCCTCCACTTT CASSYWGDRDSPLHF
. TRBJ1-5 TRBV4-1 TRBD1 TGCGCCAGCAGCCAAGGCCGGGACAGGAATCAGCCCCAGCATTTT CASSQGRDRNQPQHF
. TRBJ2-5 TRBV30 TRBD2 TGTGCCTGGAGTGTTGGCGGGGGAGGGGAGACCCAGTACTTC CAWSVGGGGETQYF
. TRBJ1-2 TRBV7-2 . TGTGCCAGCAGCACCCACTCGGTAGACTATGGCTACACCTTC CASSTHSVDYGYTF
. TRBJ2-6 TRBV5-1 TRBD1 TGCGCCAGCAGCTCTTCGACCCTCCACCTAGGGACAGGAAGCTCTGGGGCCAACGTCCTGACTTTC CASSSSTLHLGTGSSGANVLTF
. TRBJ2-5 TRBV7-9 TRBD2 TGTGCCAGCAGCCTCCTCGCCAGCGGGGGTCTAGGTGTGACCCAGTACTTC CASSLLASGGLGVTQYF
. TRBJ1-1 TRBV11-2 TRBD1 TGTGCCAGCAGCGACACAGGGGTGAACACTGAAGCTTTCTTT CASSDTGVNTEAFF
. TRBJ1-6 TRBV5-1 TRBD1 TGCGCCAGCAGCTTGGCCCTCGGGACAGCAGATTCACCCCTCCACTTT CASSLALGTADSPLHF
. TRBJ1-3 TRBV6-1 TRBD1 TGTGCCAGCAGAACCGGGACAGTTGGAAACACCATATATTTT CASRTGTVGNTIYF
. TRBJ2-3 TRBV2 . TGTGCCAGCAGTGATAGGACTCTGAATACGCAGTATTTT CASSDRTLNTQYF
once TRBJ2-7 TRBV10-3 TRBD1 TGTGCCATCAGTCTGGGGTTGGGACAGGGGGCCTACGAGCAGTACTTC CAISLGLGQGAYEQYF
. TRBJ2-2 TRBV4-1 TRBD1 TGCGCCAGCAGCCAAGTGGGACAGGGGTATAACGGGGAGCTGTTTTTT CASSQVGQGYNGELFF
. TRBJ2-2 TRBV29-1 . TGCAGTGGGAGCCTCGTGGGCACCGGGGAGCTGTTTTTT CSGSLVGTGELFF
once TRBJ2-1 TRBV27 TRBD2 TGTGCCAGCAGTTTAGAGGCGGGAGACCCCAATGAGCAGTTCTTC CASSLEAGDPNEQFF
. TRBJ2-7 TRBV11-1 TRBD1 TGTGCCAGCAGCTTAGACAGGGGCTCCTACGAGCAGTACTTC CASSLDRGSYEQYF